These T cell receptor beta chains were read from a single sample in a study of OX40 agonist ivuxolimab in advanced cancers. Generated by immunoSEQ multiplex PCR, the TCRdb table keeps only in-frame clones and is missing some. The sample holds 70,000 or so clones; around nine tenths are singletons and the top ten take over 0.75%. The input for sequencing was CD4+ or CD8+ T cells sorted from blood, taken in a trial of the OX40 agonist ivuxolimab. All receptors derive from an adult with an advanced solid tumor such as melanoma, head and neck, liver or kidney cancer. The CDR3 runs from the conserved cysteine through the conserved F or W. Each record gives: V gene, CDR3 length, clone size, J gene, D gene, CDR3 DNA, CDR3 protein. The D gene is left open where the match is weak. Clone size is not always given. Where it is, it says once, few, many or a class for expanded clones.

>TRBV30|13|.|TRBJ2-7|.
TGTGCCTTTGAGAGCGCTAGCTCCTACGAGCAGTACTTC
CAFESASSYEQYF
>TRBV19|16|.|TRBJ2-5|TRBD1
TGTGCCAGTAGTACCCCGAGGACAGGGGGCATGGAGACCCAGTACTTC
CASSTPRTGGMETQYF
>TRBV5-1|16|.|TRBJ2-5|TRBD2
TGCGCCAGCAGCTTAGGGACTAGCGGGGTACAAGAGACCCAGTACTTC
CASSLGTSGVQETQYF
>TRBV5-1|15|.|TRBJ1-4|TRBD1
TGCGCCAGCAGCTTGAGGACAGGTTTCGAAGAAAAACTGTTTTTT
CASSLRTGFEEKLFF
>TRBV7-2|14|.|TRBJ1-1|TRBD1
TGTGCCAGCAGCCCGCGACAGGGACCGACTGAAGCTTTCTTT
CASSPRQGPTEAFF
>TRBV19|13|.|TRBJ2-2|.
TGTGCCAGTAGTACCTACAGGTACGGGGAGCTGTTTTTT
CASSTYRYGELFF
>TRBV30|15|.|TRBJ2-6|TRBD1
TGTGCCTGGAAAACCAGGGGGCATGGGGCCAACGTCCTGACTTTC
CAWKTRGHGANVLTF
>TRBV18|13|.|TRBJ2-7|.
TGTGCCAGCTCACCAGTCGGCACCTACGAGCAGTACTTC
CASSPVGTYEQYF
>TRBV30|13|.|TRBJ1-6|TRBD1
TGTGCCTGGAGTCAGGGGGCGGTTTCACCCCTCCACTTT
CAWSQGAVSPLHF
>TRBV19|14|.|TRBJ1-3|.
TGTGCGACTACTCCAGGGCTTGGTGGAAACACCATATATTTT
CATTPGLGGNTIYF
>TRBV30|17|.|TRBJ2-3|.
TGTGCCTGGAGTACCCTAACTAGGGGGGGGTTCGCAGATACGCAGTATTTT
CAWSTLTRGGFADTQYF
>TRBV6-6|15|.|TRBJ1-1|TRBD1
TGTGCCAGCAGTTCCGACAGGGGATTGAACACTGAAGCTTTCTTT
CASSSDRGLNTEAFF
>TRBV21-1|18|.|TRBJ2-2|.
TGTGCCAGCAGCAGATGGACCGGGACTAGCCGATTCACCGGGGAGCTGTTTTTT
CASSRWTGTSRFTGELFF
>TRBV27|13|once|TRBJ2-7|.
TGTGCCAGCACTGGGGGGCATCGGGACGAGCAGTACTTC
CASTGGHRDEQYF
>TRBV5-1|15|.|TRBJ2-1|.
TGCGCCAGCAGCTTGTCGACACAGTCCGGAAATGAGCAGTTCTTC
CASSLSTQSGNEQFF
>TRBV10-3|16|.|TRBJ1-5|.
TGTGCCATCAGTGAGCGGCAGGGTTATAGCAATCAGCCCCAGCATTTT
CAISERQGYSNQPQHF